Listed below are T cell receptor beta chains from one sample, sequenced in a study of Graves' ophthalmopathy and Graves' hyperthyroidism. TCRdb independently ran MiXCR on the multiplex PCR reads; one entry per CDR3 protein. The sample has about 370,000 distinct CDR3 sequences; roughly 17% are singletons. The sequencing input was peripheral blood. The receptors shown here come from an adult woman with stable Graves' hyperthyroidism. Each CDR3 is given with its conserved first and last residue. D genes are given only for firm matches. Clone size is not always given. Where it is, it says once, few, many or a class for expanded clones.

J: TRBJ2-7; V: TRBV5-1; length: 14; D: .; size: many; CDR3: CASSLMGLPREQYF; DNA: TGCGCCAGCAGCTTGATGGGACTCCCCCGGGAGCAGTACTTC
J: TRBJ2-5; V: TRBV4-2; length: 13; D: .; size: many; CDR3: CASSQDGKGTQYF; DNA: TGTGCCAGCAGCCAAGACGGGAAAGGGACCCAGTACTTC
J: TRBJ2-7; V: TRBV30; length: 11; D: .; size: many; CDR3: CAWSRGGTSHF; DNA: TGTGCCTGGAGTCGGGGCGGGACAAGTCACTTC
J: TRBJ2-5; V: TRBV5-6; length: 16; D: .; size: many; CDR3: CASSLAARTAQETQYF; DNA: TGTGCCAGCAGCTTGGCCGCCCGGACAGCCCAAGAGACCCAGTACTTC
J: TRBJ2-2; V: TRBV12-3/TRBV12-4; length: 14; D: TRBD1; size: many; CDR3: CASSLAQTGAGLFF; DNA: TGTGCCAGCAGTTTAGCCCAGACAGGGGCAGGGTTGTTTTTT
J: TRBJ2-5; V: TRBV4-1; length: 14; D: TRBD1; size: many; CDR3: CASSHLPGGETQYF; DNA: TGCGCCAGCAGCCACCTTCCAGGGGGAGAGACCCAGTACTTC
J: TRBJ1-2; V: TRBV9; length: 14; D: TRBD1; size: many; CDR3: CASSIDRGFYGYTF; DNA: TGTGCCAGCAGCATAGACAGGGGATTCTATGGCTACACCTTC
J: TRBJ1-2; V: TRBV5-1; length: 15; D: TRBD1; size: many; CDR3: CASSSGQATNYGYTF; DNA: TGCGCCAGCAGCTCCGGACAGGCAACTAACTATGGCTACACCTTC
J: TRBJ2-5; V: TRBV6-5; length: 13; D: TRBD1; size: many; CDR3: CASSRTGSETQYF; DNA: TGTGCCAGCAGCCGGACAGGGAGTGAGACCCAGTACTTC
J: TRBJ1-5; V: TRBV20-1; length: 14; D: .; size: many; CDR3: CSARGVWGNQPQHF; DNA: TGCAGTGCTAGGGGCGTTTGGGGCAATCAGCCCCAGCATTTT
J: TRBJ2-7; V: TRBV19; length: 14; D: TRBD1; size: many; CDR3: CASSIKGQGYEQYF; DNA: TGTGCCAGTAGTATAAAGGGACAGGGCTACGAGCAGTACTTC
J: TRBJ1-6; V: TRBV27; length: 14; D: .; size: many; CDR3: CASTLKIGYSPLHF; DNA: TGTGCCAGCACCTTAAAAATCGGTTACTCACCCCTCCACTTT
J: TRBJ2-7; V: TRBV28; length: 15; D: TRBD1; size: many; CDR3: CASTRSPGQPYEQYF; DNA: TGTGCCAGCACCCGAAGCCCGGGACAGCCCTACGAGCAGTACTTC
J: TRBJ1-6; V: TRBV2; length: 19; D: TRBD1; size: many; CDR3: CASTPFTTQTGRRNSPLHF; DNA: TGTGCCAGCACTCCATTTACTACACAGACAGGGAGGCGCAATTCACCCCTCCACTTT
J: TRBJ2-4; V: TRBV12-3/TRBV12-4; length: 12; D: TRBD1; size: many; CDR3: CASSSRTGWLHF; DNA: TGTGCCAGCAGTTCAAGGACAGGGTGGCTGCACTTC
J: TRBJ1-3; V: TRBV19; length: 11; D: .; size: many; CDR3: CATQGGNTIYF; DNA: TGTGCCACGCAGGGTGGAAACACCATATATTTT
J: TRBJ1-3; V: TRBV10-2; length: 15; D: TRBD1; size: many; CDR3: CASSRDRGTGNTIYF; DNA: TGCGCCAGCAGTAGGGACAGGGGAACTGGAAACACCATATATTTT
J: TRBJ2-7; V: TRBV28; length: 18; D: .; size: many; CDR3: CASTVSYLGFGDSYEQYF; DNA: TGTGCCAGCACAGTTTCGTACCTTGGTTTTGGGGACTCCTACGAGCAGTACTTC
J: TRBJ2-5; V: TRBV7-8; length: 15; D: .; size: many; CDR3: CASSLTRQFRGTQYF; DNA: TGTGCCAGCAGCCTAACCCGACAGTTCAGGGGGACCCAGTACTTC
J: TRBJ2-4; V: TRBV12-3/TRBV12-4; length: 14; D: TRBD1; size: few; CDR3: CASSYRGDVDIKYF; DNA: TGTGCCAGCAGTTACAGGGGGGATGTAGACATTAAGTACTTC
J: TRBJ1-1; V: TRBV4-1; length: 19; D: .; size: many; CDR3: CASSQEPMFRDLMNTEAFF; DNA: TGCGCCAGCAGCCAAGAACCGATGTTCCGGGACCTAATGAACACTGAAGCTTTCTTT
J: TRBJ2-4; V: TRBV28; length: 18; D: TRBD2; size: many; CDR3: CASRLGGLAGLAKNIQYF; DNA: TGTGCCAGCAGATTGGGTGGACTAGCGGGTTTAGCCAAAAACATTCAGTACTTC
J: TRBJ2-7; V: TRBV20-1; length: 14; D: TRBD1; size: many; CDR3: CSARDNAGGYEQYF; DNA: TGCAGTGCTAGAGATAATGCAGGGGGCTACGAGCAGTACTTC
J: TRBJ2-2; V: TRBV30; length: 16; D: .; size: few; CDR3: CAWSDLGGPGTGELFF; DNA: TGTGCCTGGAGTGACCTCGGGGGGCCGGGTACCGGGGAGCTGTTTTTT
J: TRBJ1-1; V: TRBV7-2; length: 14; D: .; size: many; CDR3: CASSDGPESAEAFF; DNA: TGTGCCAGCAGCGATGGACCAGAGTCGGCTGAAGCTTTCTTT
J: TRBJ2-4; V: TRBV12-3/TRBV12-4; length: 17; D: TRBD2; size: many; CDR3: CASSLRLAGVVKNIQYF; DNA: TGTGCCAGCAGTCTAAGACTAGCGGGAGTGGTCAAAAACATTCAGTACTTC
J: TRBJ1-5; V: TRBV6-2/TRBV6-3; length: 15; D: TRBD1; size: .; CDR3: CASSPWTGSNQPQHF; DNA: TGTGCCAGCAGTCCCTGGACAGGGAGCAATCAGCCCCAGCATTTT
J: TRBJ2-7; V: TRBV15; length: 17; D: TRBD2; size: many; CDR3: CATSRDRLAGGIYEQYF; DNA: TGTGCCACCAGCAGAGATCGGCTAGCGGGAGGGATCTACGAGCAGTACTTC